The sequence of this TCR beta chain was determined in a study of vaccination effects on CD4 cells after COVID-19. General study points: Long after vaccination, the clones induced by infection and by vaccine shrank markedly in size.

The assay was immunoSEQ multiplex PCR, and TCRdb's table has in-frame clones only and misses some. The sample shows 50,000 or so clones, approximately 65% of them seen only once. Culture lasted 10 days before CD4+ T cell isolation. Nucleocapsid antibodies were negative in the vaccine recipients, who had never had SARS-CoV-2 infection. In the cultures, half the medium was exchanged for IL-2 medium on days 3 and 7. Turning to this clone: The antigen remains undetermined.

V was shortened by 5 bases and J by 1 base, with 11 bases between the two germline ends. Germline loops: CDR1 SGHTA, CDR2 FQGTGA. The CDR3 length is 14 residues. The chain recombines TRBV7-3 with TRBJ1-1; TRBD1 might be the D (5 bases). This clonotype was sampled from a human donor who received a COVID-19 vaccine. This material consisted of CD4+ T cells from PBMCs cultured without peptide, taken before COVID-19 vaccination. The CDR3 region is CASSLLGGNTEAFF. CDR3 in DNA: TGTGCCAGCAGCCTCTTGGGGGGGAACACTGAAGCTTTCTTT.